The 5 T cell receptor beta chains reported below all come from one sample, sequenced in a study of identical twins. TCRdb reanalysed the 5' RACE reads using MiXCR and keeps one entry per CDR3 protein. The sample lists some 250,000 distinct CDR3 sequences, around 6.5% seen once, with less than 15% in the top ten. In addition, the sample was reused for a study of T cells expressing NK-cell markers.

The sequencing sample was made of CD8+ T cells sorted from blood. All receptors derive from a woman between 18 and 29 years old in good health.

This clonotype has a count of ten or more. V and J are TRBV12-3 or TRBV12-4 and TRBJ1-1, with no clear D. This CDR3 is 12 amino acids long. The ends were cut back, 7 bases at V and 6 bases at J, with 12 bases in the middle. The chain's CDR3 is CASNTGPPEAFF. Written as DNA, the CDR3 is TGTGCCAGCAATACTGGACCGCCTGAAGCTTTCTTT.

This chain joins TRBV7-9 and TRBJ2-5; a possible D gene is TRBD2 (6 bases). CDR1 is SEHNR and CDR2 is FQNEAQ in the germline V gene (reference sequence). This CDR3 region has 15 residues. Trimming shortened V by 5 bases and J by 5 bases, and 18 bases separated the two germline ends. The CDR3 coding sequence is TGTGCCAGCAGCGACTTCTCGGGAGCCGGGGAGACCCAGTACTTC. It encodes CASSDFSGAGETQYF.

The chain's CDR3 is CASSAIPNSYNEQFF. DNA for the CDR3: TGTGCCAGCAGTGCAATCCCAAACTCCTACAATGAGCAGTTCTTC. The chain employs TRBV27 and TRBJ2-1; no clear D. CDR1 is MNHEY, CDR2 SMNVEV, per germline (reference sequence). This CDR3 contains 15 residues. Trimming shortened V by 5 bases and J by 0 bases, and 11 bases separated the two germline ends.

The CDR3 coding sequence is TGTGCCTGCACCCGAGAGCGGGGAAACACCGGGGAGCTGTTTTTT. The encoded protein is CACTRERGNTGELFF. The V and J genes are TRBV3-1 and TRBJ2-2; TRBD2 matches 7 bases. V lost 11 bases, J lost 2 bases, and 11 bases stayed unmatched. The V gene's germline CDR1 is LGHDT and CDR2 YNNKEL (reference sequence). The CDR3 consists of 15 residues.

The rearrangement links TRBV4-3 to TRBJ2-1; TRBD2 might be the D (6 bases). CDR3 size: 14 residues. V lost 4 bases and J 5 bases, leaving 12 bases between the germline ends. Germline V gene sequence: CDR1 LGHNA, CDR2 YSLEER. CDR3 sequence: CASSPGLYDNEQFF. CDR3 in DNA: TGCGCCAGCAGCCCCGGACTATATGACAATGAGCAGTTCTTC.